One and the same sample provided the 17 T cell receptor beta chains below, sequenced in a study of cytomegalovirus exposure and HLA in healthy donors. 13 Jbeta primers and 60 Vbeta primers were used for the PCR. The method was immunoSEQ multiplex PCR; TCRdb's version includes in-frame clones alone and lacks a portion of them. The sample shows over 150,000 clones, 77% of them seen only once. Sequenced sample: PBMCs. These receptor sequences come from a woman aged 25 to 39 in good health and CMV-seropositive.

This clone has a handful of counts. The chain uses TRBV27 and TRBJ2-1, with 9 bases that match TRBD2. The CDR3 sequence is 14 residues long. CDR1 MNHEY and CDR2 SMNVEV come from the germline V gene (reference sequence). With V trimmed by 4 bases and J by 8 bases, 6 bases remained unmatched. The CDR3 bases are TGTGCCAGCAGTTCAGGGACTAGCATGTATGAGCAGTTCTTC. This translates into CASSSGTSMYEQFF.

Only a few counts were recorded for this clone. The genes are TRBV4-1 and TRBJ2-3, with TRBD2 matching 8 bases. This CDR3 is built from 15 residues. Unmatched junction bases numbered 7, after V lost 3 bases and J lost 5 bases. Germline CDR1 reads MGHRA; CDR2 reads YSYEKL. For the CDR3, the DNA is TGCGCCAGCAGCCATACGGGAGGGCCAGGAGATACGCAGTATTTT. Translation: CASSHTGGPGDTQYF.

This clone has just a few counts. The CDR3 region is CASSQGAWDGNTIYF. CDR3 DNA: TGTGCCAGCAGCCAGGGGGCATGGGATGGAAACACCATATATTTT. The chain carries TRBV14 and TRBJ1-3; a weak D match, TRBD1 (6 bases). Per germline, CDR1 SGHDN and CDR2 FVKESK. V was pared by 3 bases and J by 3 bases, with 12 bases between. CDR3 length equals 15 residues.

The V and J genes are TRBV6-1 and TRBJ2-3; a possible D gene is TRBD1 (5 bases). The CDR3 spans 15 residues. V shed 7 bases and J shed 0 bases, with 14 bases lying between them. Germline V gene data show CDR1 as MNHNS and CDR2 as SASEGT. The CDR3 sequence: CASTRWAGSTDTQYF. CDR3 DNA sequence: TGTGCCAGCACCCGATGGGCAGGGAGCACAGATACGCAGTATTTT.

The chain joins TRBV7-9 to TRBJ2-2, with 13 bases lining up with TRBD2. CDR3 length: 16 amino acids. Per germline, CDR1 SEHNR and CDR2 FQNEAQ (reference sequence). V lost 7 bases, J lost 1 base, and 3 bases stayed unmatched. The CDR3 region is CASIRLAGGNTGELFF. CDR3 DNA sequence: TGTGCCAGCATCAGACTAGCGGGAGGGAACACCGGGGAGCTGTTTTTT.

CDR3 in amino acids: CASSPAGGWLETQYF. Written as DNA, the CDR3 is TGTGCCAGCAGCCCGGCGGGGGGTTGGTTGGAGACCCAGTACTTC. V is TRBV5-6 and J is TRBJ2-5, with 8 bases matching TRBD2. The CDR3 sequence is 15 residues long. Germline-derived CDR1 and CDR2 are SGHDT and YYEEEE. V trimming: 4 bases; J trimming: 5 bases; junction bases outside the gene matches: 10.

This chain links TRBV6-1 with TRBJ2-1; a weak D match, TRBD2 (5 bases). Trimming took off 5 bases at V and 3 bases at J, with 8 bases between the two ends. The CDR3 has 13 amino acids. Germline assignment: CDR1 MNHNS and CDR2 SASEGT. The CDR3 loop reads CASSSAGYNEQFF. The CDR3 bases are TGTGCCAGCAGTTCGGCGGGCTACAATGAGCAGTTCTTC.

Remarks on this clone: Other DNA sequences in the same sample also yield this CDR3. The chain combines TRBV5-6 with TRBJ2-7, with 8 bases identical to TRBD1. V lost 4 bases, J lost 4 bases, and 7 bases stayed unmatched. The CDR3 is 14 residues long. Germline V CDR1 and CDR2: SGHDT, YYEEEE. CDR3 coding DNA: TGTGCCAGCAGCCTTGGACAGGGACGGTACGAGCAGTACTTC. Residues: CASSLGQGRYEQYF.

This clone appeared a few times. V and J are TRBV18 and TRBJ2-7; 7 positions agree with TRBD2. Germline CDR1 is KGHSH and CDR2 is LQKENI. This CDR3 contains 15 residues. The ends lost 3 bases at V and 0 bases at J; junction bases unmatched: 5. The CDR3 nucleotides are TGTGCCAGCTCACCTAGCGGGTCTACCTCCTACGAGCAGTACTTC. It encodes CASSPSGSTSYEQYF.

The genes are TRBV4-1 and TRBJ1-5, with D unclear. Germline CDR1 MGHRA, CDR2 YSYEKL. CDR3 length equals 15 residues. With 0 bases removed from V and 4 bases from J, the gap between germline ends came to 10 bases. CDR3 sequence: CASSQERAGNQPQHF. The DNA for the CDR3 is TGCGCCAGCAGCCAAGAGAGGGCAGGAAATCAGCCCCAGCATTTT.

The V call is TRBV2, the J call TRBJ2-5, with 8 bases aligning to TRBD2. This CDR3 has 15 amino acids. CDR1 is SNHLY and CDR2 is FYNNEI in the germline V gene. V lost 6 bases, J lost 1 base, and 7 bases stayed unmatched. The CDR3: CASRLAEVFQETQYF. DNA for the CDR3: TGTGCCAGCAGACTAGCGGAAGTATTCCAAGAGACCCAGTACTTC.

This clone came up a few times. V is TRBV10-3 and J is TRBJ1-1, with 7 bases lining up with TRBD1. This CDR3 region has 15 residues. Trimming removed 6 bases from V and 8 bases from J; junction bases left unmatched: 15. The germline gives CDR1 ENHRY, CDR2 SYGVKD. CDR3 bases: TGTGCCATCAGAGAGGGGGATAACAGGGGAGCCGAAGCTTTCTTT. Translation: CAIREGDNRGAEAFF.

This clone has more than one count but fewer than ten. The CDR3 region is CASSPGAGLWDTEAFF. In nucleotides, the CDR3 is TGCGCCAGCAGCCCTGGGGCGGGGTTATGGGACACTGAAGCTTTCTTT. V gene TRBV4-3 combines with J gene TRBJ1-1; maybe TRBD1 (5 bases). Trimming left V 4 bases short and J 3 bases short, with 18 bases between. The CDR3 length is 16 residues. From germline, CDR1 is LGHNA and CDR2 YSLEER.

The chain uses TRBV19 and TRBJ2-7; 10 positions agree with TRBD1. The CDR3 length is 13 residues. Germline V gene sequence: CDR1 LNHDA, CDR2 SQIVND (reference sequence). With V trimmed by 7 bases and J by 6 bases, 6 bases remained unmatched. The CDR3 protein is CASKGTGASEQYF. The CDR3 region has the DNA TGTGCCAGTAAGGGGACAGGGGCGTCCGAGCAGTACTTC.

The genes are TRBV25-1 and TRBJ2-2, with D tentatively TRBD2 (6 bases). Germline V gene lookup returns CDR1 MGHDK and CDR2 SYGVNS. With 1 base removed from V and 5 bases from J, the gap between germline ends came to 8 bases. The CDR3 sequence is 14 residues long. The CDR3 DNA reads TGTGCCAGCAGTGAATGGGAGGAAACCGGGGAGCTGTTTTTT. It specifies CASSEWEETGELFF.

The rearrangement joins TRBV6-4 to TRBJ2-1; D is ambiguous. Germline lookup yields CDR1 MRHNA and CDR2 SNTAGT. This CDR3 is 16 amino acids long. The V end was cut by 0 bases, the J end by 0 bases, with 9 bases between. The DNA of the CDR3 is TGTGCCAGCAGTGACTCTCTGCCGAGCTCCTACAATGAGCAGTTCTTC. Protein product: CASSDSLPSSYNEQFF.

The V gene is TRBV15, the J gene TRBJ1-2; perhaps TRBD1 as D (6 bases). The CDR3 spans 13 residues. V was trimmed by 4 bases and J by 8 bases, leaving 14 bases between them. The germline V gene encodes CDR1 LNHNV and CDR2 YYDKDF (reference sequence). DNA for the CDR3: TGTGCCACCAGCATCACAGGGACGGACGGCTACACCTTC. Protein sequence: CATSITGTDGYTF.